Sequencing of this T cell receptor (beta chain) was carried out in a study of OX40 agonist ivuxolimab in advanced cancers. Study at large: Mean age roughly 65 years, range about 20 to 85; nearly 85% male. Findings and caveats of the study: Dosing at 0.1 to 3.0 mg/kg was accompanied by clonal expansion of CD4+ and CD8+ blood T cells by week 6.

Assay: immunoSEQ multiplex PCR; the TCRdb copy retains only in-frame clones and omits some. The table shows about 77,000 clones, with approximately 86% occurring only once. With respect to this clone: Its antigen is not identified.

The CDR3 is 13 amino acids. The V and J ends lost 2 bases and 6 bases respectively, with 10 bases between them. The V gene's germline CDR1 is SGHTA and CDR2 FQGNSA. The clonotype comes from an adult with an advanced solid tumor such as melanoma, head and neck, liver or kidney cancer. V gene TRBV7-2 combines with J gene TRBJ1-1; perhaps TRBD1 as D (6 bases). The starting material was CD4+ or CD8+ T cells sorted from blood, obtained in a trial of the OX40 agonist ivuxolimab. The CDR3 coding sequence is TGTGCCAGCAGCTTAAGGGACAAACCTGAAGCTTTCTTT. Its protein is CASSLRDKPEAFF.